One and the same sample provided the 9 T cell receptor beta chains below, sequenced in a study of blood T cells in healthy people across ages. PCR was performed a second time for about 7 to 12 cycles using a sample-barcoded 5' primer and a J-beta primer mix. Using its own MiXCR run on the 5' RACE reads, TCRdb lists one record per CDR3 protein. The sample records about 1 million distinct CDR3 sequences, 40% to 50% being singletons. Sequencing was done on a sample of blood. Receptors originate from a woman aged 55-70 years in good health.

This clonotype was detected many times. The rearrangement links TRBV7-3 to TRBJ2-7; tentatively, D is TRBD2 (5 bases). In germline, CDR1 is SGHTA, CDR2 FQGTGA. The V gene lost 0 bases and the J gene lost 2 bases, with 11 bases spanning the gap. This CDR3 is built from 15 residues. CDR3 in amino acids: CASSLTRGAAYEQYF. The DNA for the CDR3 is TGTGCCAGCAGCTTAACCCGGGGTGCAGCCTACGAGCAGTACTTC.

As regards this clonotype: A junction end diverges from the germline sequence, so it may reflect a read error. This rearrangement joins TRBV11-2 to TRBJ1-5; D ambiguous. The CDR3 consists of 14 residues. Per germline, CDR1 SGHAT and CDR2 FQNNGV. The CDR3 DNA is TGTGCCGGCAGCTTAGGCCTAACCAATCAGCCCCAGCATTTT. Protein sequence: CAGSLGLTNQPQHF.

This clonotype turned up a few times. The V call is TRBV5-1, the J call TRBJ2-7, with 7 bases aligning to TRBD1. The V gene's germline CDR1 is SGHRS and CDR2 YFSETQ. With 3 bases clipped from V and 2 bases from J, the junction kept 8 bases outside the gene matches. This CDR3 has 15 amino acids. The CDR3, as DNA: TGCGCCAGCAGCTACCAAGGGGGCAGTACCTACGAGCAGTACTTC. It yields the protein CASSYQGGSTYEQYF.

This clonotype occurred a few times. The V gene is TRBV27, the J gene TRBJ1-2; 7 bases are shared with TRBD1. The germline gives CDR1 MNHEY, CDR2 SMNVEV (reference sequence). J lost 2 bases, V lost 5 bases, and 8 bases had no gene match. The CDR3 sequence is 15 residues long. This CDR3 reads CASSPGTAPNYGYTF. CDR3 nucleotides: TGTGCCAGCAGTCCTGGGACAGCTCCAAACTATGGCTACACCTTC.

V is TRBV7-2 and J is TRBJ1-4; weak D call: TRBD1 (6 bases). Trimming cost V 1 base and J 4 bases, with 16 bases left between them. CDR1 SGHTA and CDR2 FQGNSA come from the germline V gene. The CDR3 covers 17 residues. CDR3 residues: CASSLEPRTAINEKLFF. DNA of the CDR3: TGTGCCAGCAGCTTAGAACCACGGACAGCGATTAATGAAAAACTGTTTTTT.

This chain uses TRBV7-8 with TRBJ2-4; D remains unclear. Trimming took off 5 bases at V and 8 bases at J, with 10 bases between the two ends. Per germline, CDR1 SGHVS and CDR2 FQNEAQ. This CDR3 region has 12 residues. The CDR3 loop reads CASSTRKDIQYF. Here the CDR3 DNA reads TGTGCCAGCAGCACCCGTAAAGACATTCAGTACTTC. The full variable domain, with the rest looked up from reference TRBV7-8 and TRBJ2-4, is GAGVSQSPRYKVAKRGQDVALRCDPISGHVSLFWYQQALGQGPEFLTYFQNEAQLDKSGLPSDRFFAERPEGSVSTLKIQRTQQEDSAVYLCASSTRKDIQYFGAGTRLSVL.

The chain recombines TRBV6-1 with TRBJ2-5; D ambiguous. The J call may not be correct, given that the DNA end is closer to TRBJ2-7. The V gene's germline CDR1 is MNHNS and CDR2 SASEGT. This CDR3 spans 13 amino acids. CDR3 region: CASSEAPGSEQYF. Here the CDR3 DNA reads TGTGCCAGCAGTGAAGCACCCGGCAGCGAGCAGTACTTC.

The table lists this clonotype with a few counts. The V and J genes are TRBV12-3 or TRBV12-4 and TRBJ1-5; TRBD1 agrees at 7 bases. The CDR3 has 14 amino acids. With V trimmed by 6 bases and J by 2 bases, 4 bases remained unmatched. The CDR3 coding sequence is TGTGCCAGCAGGGAAACAGGGGGCAATCAGCCCCAGCATTTT. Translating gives CASRETGGNQPQHF.

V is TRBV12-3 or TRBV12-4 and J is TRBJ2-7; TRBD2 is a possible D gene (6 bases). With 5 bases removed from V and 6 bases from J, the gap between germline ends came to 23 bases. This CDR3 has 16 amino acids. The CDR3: CASSPRMGTVQSEQYF. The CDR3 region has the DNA TGTGCCAGCAGTCCACGCATGGGGACTGTCCAAAGCGAGCAGTACTTC.